Following are 3 T cell receptor beta chains from one sample sequenced in a study of T-cell reconstitution after alpha-beta-depleted transplantation in children. Using unique molecular identifiers, the investigators prepared the TCRbeta library. Via MiXCR, TCRdb re-called the PCR reads, giving one row per CDR3 protein. The top ten hold approximately 4.1% of the sample, which has approximately 200,000 distinct CDR3 sequences, 5% to 7.5% seen once. The starting material was PBMCs, obtained before TCRalphabeta/CD19-depleted stem cell transplant. The receptors originated from a girl in the first two years of life with combined immunodeficiency, due to receive a stem cell transplant.

This clonotype was observed a few times. The genes are TRBV6-5 and TRBJ1-2; D remains ambiguous. From germline, CDR1 is MNHEY and CDR2 SVGAGI. Trimming took 0 bases from V and 1 from J, leaving 6 bases between them. The CDR3 covers 14 residues. Here the CDR3 DNA reads TGTGCCAGCAGTTACTCGTACAGTAACTATGGCTACACCTTC. Residues: CASSYSYSNYGYTF.

The gene calls are TRBV4-3 and TRBJ1-1, with unresolved D. This CDR3 spans 13 amino acids. The V gene lost 1 base and the J gene lost 6 bases, with 9 bases spanning the gap. Germline assignment: CDR1 LGHNA and CDR2 YSLEER. The CDR3 is CASSQGTGAEAFF. DNA of the CDR3: TGCGCCAGCAGCCAAGGGACGGGCGCTGAAGCTTTCTTT.

This clonotype showed up many times. The V and J genes are TRBV6-5 and TRBJ2-3, with D tentatively TRBD2 (6 bases). Trimming removed 6 bases from V and 2 bases from J, with 15 bases in between. The CDR3 runs to 15 residues. Per germline, CDR1 MNHEY and CDR2 SVGAGI. CDR3 in amino acids: CASRPGDLHTDTQYF. DNA for the CDR3: TGTGCCAGCAGACCCGGGGACTTACACACAGATACGCAGTATTTT.